This entry concerns a single TCR beta chain. The antigen remains unidentified. Being one base from a much bigger clone, this may be a read error. TCRdb keeps only in-frame clones here, not all; method: immunoSEQ multiplex PCR. The table has about 110,000 clones, under 70% seen once; the top ten hold approximately 24%. These data come from a study of shared clonotypes between healthy human individuals. The CDR3 runs 11 residues. The V gene's germline CDR1 is MNHNS and CDR2 SASEGT. The germline V and J ends were trimmed by 2 bases and 4 bases, with 3 bases remaining between them. Study results and caveats: It was only blood that was sampled, and tissue repertoires likely differ.

Sequenced: memory CD8+ T cells sorted from blood. Sample subset: CD45RO+ cells pooled with CCR7-negative TemRA cells. The TCR originated in a woman aged 25 to 39 in good health. The chain couples TRBV6-1 to TRBJ2-7; D gene unclear. The CDR3, as DNA: TGTGCCAGCAGTGAAAATTACGAGCAGTACTTC. Protein product: CASSENYEQYF.